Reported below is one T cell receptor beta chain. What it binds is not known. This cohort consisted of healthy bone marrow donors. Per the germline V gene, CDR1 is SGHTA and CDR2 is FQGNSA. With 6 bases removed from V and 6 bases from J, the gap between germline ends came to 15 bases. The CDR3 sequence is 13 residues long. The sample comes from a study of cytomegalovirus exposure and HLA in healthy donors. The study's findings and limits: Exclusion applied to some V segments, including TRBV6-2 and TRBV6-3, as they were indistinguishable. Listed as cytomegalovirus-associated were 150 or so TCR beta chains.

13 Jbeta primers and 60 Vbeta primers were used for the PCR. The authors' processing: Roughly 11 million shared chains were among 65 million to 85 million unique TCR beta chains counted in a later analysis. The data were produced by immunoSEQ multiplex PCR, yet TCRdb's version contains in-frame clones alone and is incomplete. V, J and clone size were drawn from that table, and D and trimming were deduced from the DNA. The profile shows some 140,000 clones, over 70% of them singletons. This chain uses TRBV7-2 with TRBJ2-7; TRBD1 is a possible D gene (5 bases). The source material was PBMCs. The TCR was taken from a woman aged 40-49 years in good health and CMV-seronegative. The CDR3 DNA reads TGTGCCAGCAGGAACTTTGGGGCCCCCGAGCAGTACTTC. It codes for CASRNFGAPEQYF.